Presented here are 2 T cell receptor beta chains from one specimen sequenced in a study of regulatory T cells in long-lasting Graves disease. The time point is: persistent/refractory GD, antithyroid drugs over 5 years with positive TRAb. RNA isolated from PBMCs was used to make the TCR library. Construction of TCR beta libraries relied on iRepertoire HTBI primers and on Arm-PCR targeting CDR3 regions. One entry per CDR3 protein results from TCRdb running MiXCR on the multiplex PCR reads. This sample has about 460,000 distinct CDR3 sequences, with 22% found just once. The sample consisted of peripheral blood mononuclear cells (PBMCs), taken when the disease was refractory, from a patient treated with antithyroid drugs. The receptors were sampled from a female donor with Graves disease.

The chain employs TRBV7-9 and TRBJ2-6; D possibly uses TRBD1 or TRBD2 (5 bases each). CDR1 is SEHNR and CDR2 is FQNEAQ in the germline V gene (reference sequence). V was clipped by 1 base and J by 0 bases, with 10 bases between them. The CDR3 sequence is 17 residues long. Here the CDR3 DNA reads TGTGCCAGCAGCTTAGGGGACCGAAGCTCTGGGGCCAACGTCCTGACTTTC. It codes for CASSLGDRSSGANVLTF.

This clonotype turned up a few times. The chain is built from TRBV6-1 and TRBJ1-5; D not certain. V was cut by 4 bases and J by 1 base, with 8 bases left in between. CDR3 length equals 14 residues. CDR1 is MNHNS and CDR2 is SASEGT in the germline V gene. The CDR3 reads CASSVSGSNQPQHF. The DNA for the CDR3 is TGTGCCAGCAGTGTTTCAGGAAGCAATCAGCCCCAGCATTTT.